What follows describes a single T cell receptor beta chain. The data originate from a study of shared clonotypes between healthy human individuals. Germline CDR1 is SEHNR and CDR2 is FQNEAQ (reference sequence). J gave up 0 bases and V 0 bases, and 9 bases lay outside the gene matches. CDR3 size: 19 residues. Cells designated naive CD8 were CD45RO-negative and were positively selected for CCR7, with terminally differentiated effector memory CD45RA+ cells excluded. Profiled with immunoSEQ multiplex PCR; TCRdb holds only in-frame clones, not every one. The top ten clones hold roughly 1% of a sample with 1.5 million to 2.5 million clones, just under 95% of them seen once.

Sequencing input: naive CD8+ T cells sorted from blood. The source of this sequence is a man younger than 30 in good health. V gene TRBV7-9 combines with J gene TRBJ2-3, with 10 bases matching TRBD2. The chain's CDR3 is CASSLAVIAGGQSTDTQYF. The CDR3 coding sequence is TGTGCCAGCAGCTTAGCGGTCATAGCGGGGGGCCAGAGCACAGATACGCAGTATTTT.